What follows is one T cell receptor (beta chain) and its context. The CDR3 sequence is 15 residues long. Germline V lookup: CDR1 MNHNS, CDR2 SASEGT. With 6 bases clipped from V and 7 bases from J, the junction kept 14 bases outside the gene matches. The sample belongs to a study of T-cell reconstitution after alpha-beta-depleted transplantation in children. TCRbeta library preparation incorporated unique molecular identifiers. TCRdb reprocessed the PCR reads via MiXCR and lists one record per CDR3 protein. Of 250,000 to 400,000 distinct CDR3 sequences in the sample, 20% to 30% are singletons; the top ten hold approximately 11%.

The chain employs TRBV6-1 and TRBJ2-7; TRBD1 agrees at 8 bases. The specimen was PBMCs, mostly from graft donor cells, collected 180 days after TCRalphabeta/CD19-depleted stem cell transplant. This clonotype was obtained from a male patient younger than 18 who had a stem cell transplant for acute lymphoblastic leukemia, so the T cells may come from the graft donor. CDR3 bases: TGTGCCAGCAGGTTGACGTCAACAGGGGGGTATGAGCAGTACTTC. The encoded protein is CASRLTSTGGYEQYF.